This passage covers 6 T cell receptor beta chains from one sample sequenced in a study of blood T cells in healthy people across ages. Next came a second PCR, run for roughly 6 to 11 cycles, which used a sample-barcoded 5' primer along with a J-beta primer mix. Each CDR3 protein is one row after TCRdb ran MiXCR on the 5' RACE reads. This sample carries hundreds of thousands of distinct CDR3 sequences, 25% to 30% of them seen once, and the ten largest clones take about 15%. Material for sequencing was blood. These receptor sequences come from a woman aged 80 or older in good health.

To note about this clonotype: At one end the junction does not follow the germline gene, possibly because of a read error. The chain joins TRBV7-9 to TRBJ2-5; 8 bases line up with TRBD2. Germline CDR1 and CDR2: SEHNR and FQNEAQ (reference sequence). The CDR3 totals 13 residues. DNA of the CDR3: TGTGCCTGCAGCCCCCCAGCGGGGGAGGCCCAGTACTTC. Translation: CACSPPAGEAQYF.

The rearrangement links TRBV12-3 or TRBV12-4 to TRBJ2-2; 9 nucleotides align to TRBD1. This CDR3 is 17 amino acids long. The ends lost 6 bases at V and 3 bases at J; junction bases unmatched: 11. CDR3: CASSRLQGQGDTGELFF. For the CDR3, the DNA is TGTGCCAGCAGCCGACTCCAGGGACAGGGTGACACCGGGGAGCTGTTTTTT.

This clonotype was found many times. The CDR3 DNA reads as TGTGCCAGTCAGGGGAGCACAGATACGCAGTATTTT. Residues: CASQGSTDTQYF. This sequence joins TRBV2 and TRBJ2-3; D perhaps matches TRBD1 (6 bases). The length of the CDR3 is 12 residues. CDR1 and CDR2 from the germline V gene are SNHLY and FYNNEI. V lost 9 bases to trimming and J lost 0 bases, with 7 bases between them.

This clonotype was detected ten times or more. The J gene is TRBJ2-3, the V gene TRBV24-1, with D perhaps matching TRBD1 (5 bases). Germline CDR1 KGHDR, CDR2 SFDVKD. V lost 6 bases and J lost 0, with 12 bases in between. This CDR3 spans 15 amino acids. Here the CDR3 reads CATSPTQGSTDTQYF. CDR3 nucleotide sequence: TGTGCCACCAGTCCTACCCAGGGAAGCACAGATACGCAGTATTTT.

This clonotype has just a few counts. The V call is TRBV30, the J call TRBJ1-2, with D hard to call. V gave up 4 bases and J gave up 8 bases, with 20 bases separating them. Germline V gene data show CDR1 as GTSNPN and CDR2 as SVGIG (reference sequence). The CDR3 is 14 residues long. The DNA for the CDR3 is TGTGCCTGGACCCGTCGGATGACCCCGGTAGGCTACACCTTC. Translated: CAWTRRMTPVGYTF.

This clonotype has just one count. The junction differs from germline at one of its ends, possibly a read error. CDR3 bases: TGTACCAGCAGCTTACGGGCGAACACTGAAGCTTTCTTT. This sequence encodes CTSSLRANTEAFF. V is TRBV11-1 and J is TRBJ1-1; no firm D call. From germline, CDR1 is SGHAT and CDR2 FQDESV (reference sequence). The CDR3 contains 13 residues.